This TCR beta chain was found in a study of OX40 agonist ivuxolimab in advanced cancers. Study findings and constraints: By week 6 at 0.1 to 3.0 mg/kg, blood CD4+ and CD8+ T cells had expanded clonally. Antigen targets of the expanded peripheral T cells went undetermined. Expanded clones were, on average, more numerous among CD8+ T cells than CD4+.

In the case of this clone: Its antigen remains unidentified.

Using immunoSEQ multiplex PCR, the repertoire was profiled, and TCRdb retains in-frame clones only, with some absent. The data contain fewer than 80,000 clones, approximately 84% of them singletons. The CDR3 covers 11 residues. Losses at the gene ends were 10 bases for V and 10 bases for J; bases not matched to a gene: 8. Germline V CDR1 and CDR2: MNHNS, SASEGT. The sequencing here drew on CD4+ or CD8+ T cells sorted from blood, taken in a trial of the OX40 agonist ivuxolimab. The genes are TRBV6-1 and TRBJ1-2; TRBD1 matches at 8 bases. The clonotype was recovered from an adult with an advanced solid tumor such as melanoma, head and neck, liver or kidney cancer. The CDR3 loop reads CATQGARNYTF. CDR3 DNA: TGTGCCACCCAGGGGGCACGGAACTACACCTTC.